This T cell receptor beta chain is from a study of post-analysis software for immune sequencing data. Study-level information: Included courses were relapsing-remitting and secondary progressive multiple sclerosis; progressive-relapsing multiple sclerosis was also included.

This clonotype was observed many times. Its antigen is unidentified. Per the germline V gene, CDR1 is SQVTM and CDR2 is ANQGSEA. The CDR3 totals 13 residues. V lost 7 bases and J 2 bases, leaving 9 bases between the germline ends. TCR beta cDNA libraries had unique molecular identifiers. TCRdb called the PCR reads again in MiXCR, with one record for every CDR3 protein. Of 250,000 to 300,000 distinct CDR3 sequences listed, just over 35% are singletons. General study results and limits: Normalized Chao1 diversity was significantly lower in multiple sclerosis patients than in controls. TRBV segments more frequent in patients than in controls numbered a few and included TRBV5-6, TRBV5-1 and TRBV20-1.

Sequencing was done on a sample of blood. This TCR was sampled from a girl aged 5-17 years with multiple sclerosis. The chain employs TRBV29-1 and TRBJ2-6; D remains ambiguous. CDR3 protein: CSALGTGANVLTF. DNA for the CDR3: TGCAGCGCCCTGGGGACTGGGGCCAACGTCCTGACTTTC.